The 17 T cell receptor beta chains presented below share a single source sample, sequenced in a study of T-cell reconstitution after alpha-beta-depleted transplantation in children. TCRbeta library construction was performed incorporating unique molecular identifiers. TCRdb redid the calling of the PCR reads with MiXCR, one entry per CDR3 protein. There are about 580,000 distinct CDR3 sequences in the sample; around 23% occur only once, and roughly 13% lies in the top ten. The sample consisted of PBMCs, mostly from graft donor cells, taken 360 days after TCRalphabeta/CD19-depleted stem cell transplant. Every receptor here comes from a boy younger than two who had a stem cell transplant for acute myeloid leukemia, so the T cells may come from the graft donor.

This clonotype was picked up a small number of times. The chain is built from TRBV27 and TRBJ2-5; TRBD1 is a possible D gene (5 bases). This CDR3 region has 14 residues. The V gene's germline CDR1 is MNHEY and CDR2 SMNVEV (reference sequence). Trimming removed 1 base at V and 4 bases at J, with 10 bases between. CDR3 loop: CASSLWGSSETQYF. CDR3 bases: TGTGCCAGCAGTTTATGGGGCTCTTCAGAGACCCAGTACTTC.

This clonotype has a handful of counts. This sequence joins TRBV2 and TRBJ2-1, with D maybe TRBD2 (5 bases). Germline V gives CDR1 SNHLY, CDR2 FYNNEI. The CDR3 runs to 13 residues. The ends were cut back, 4 bases at V and 1 base at J, with 5 bases in the middle. This CDR3 reads CASSGESYNEQFF. In DNA, the CDR3 is TGTGCCAGCAGTGGGGAGTCCTACAATGAGCAGTTCTTC. Filled out from reference TRBV2 and TRBJ2-1, the complete variable domain reads EPEVTQTPSHQVTQMGQEVILRCVPISNHLYFYWYRQILGQKVEFLVSFYNNEISEKSEIFDDQFSVERPDGSNFTLKIRSTKLEDSAMYFCASSGESYNEQFFGPGTRLTVL.

The chain combines TRBV12-3 or TRBV12-4 with TRBJ1-3, with no clear D. Trimming took 1 base from V and 2 from J, leaving 6 bases between them. CDR3 length: 14 amino acids. The CDR3 loop reads CASSLGEAGNTIYF. In DNA, the CDR3 is TGTGCCAGCAGTTTAGGGGAAGCTGGAAACACCATATATTTT.

This clonotype turned up a few times. This chain links TRBV12-3 or TRBV12-4 with TRBJ2-5; D is undetermined. The CDR3 sequence is 13 residues long. Trimming removed 3 bases at V and 2 bases at J, with 7 bases between. The CDR3 protein is CASSFWPQETQYF. CDR3 sequence (DNA): TGTGCCAGCAGTTTCTGGCCGCAAGAGACCCAGTACTTC.

This clonotype showed up many times. The chain joins TRBV3-1 to TRBJ2-2; 8 nucleotides line up with TRBD2. V was clipped by 3 bases and J by 7 bases; unmatched bases: 4. The CDR3 runs to 14 residues. CDR1 is LGHDT, CDR2 YNNKEL, per germline (reference sequence). CDR3 nucleotide sequence: TGTGCCAGCAGCCACGGGGGGGATTACGGGGAGCTGTTTTTT. Protein: CASSHGGDYGELFF.

The sample holds a few counts of this clonotype. V usage is TRBV9 and J usage is TRBJ2-5; 9 bases map to TRBD1. The CDR3 totals 14 residues. With 6 bases clipped from V and 5 bases from J, the junction kept 8 bases outside the gene matches. CDR1 SGDLS and CDR2 YYNGEE come from the germline V gene. The CDR3 here is CASNPGQGWETQYF. The CDR3 region has the DNA TGTGCCAGCAACCCGGGACAGGGTTGGGAGACCCAGTACTTC.

This clonotype was detected only a few times. This chain connects TRBV24-1 to TRBJ2-1, with TRBD1 matching 12 bases. CDR1 and CDR2 (germline): KGHDR, SFDVKD. The CDR3 is 16 amino acids. Trimming removed 3 bases from V and 7 bases from J; junction bases left unmatched: 6. The CDR3 sequence: CATSDRGQGAWNEQFF. Here the CDR3 DNA reads TGTGCCACCAGTGATAGGGGACAGGGGGCTTGGAATGAGCAGTTCTTC.

There are a few counts of this clonotype. V and J are TRBV12-3 or TRBV12-4 and TRBJ2-7; 9 bases map to TRBD2. The CDR3 has 12 amino acids. V dropped 5 bases and J dropped 6; count of bases not matched to a gene: 2. The chain's CDR3 is CASSAGGPEQYF. CDR3 nucleotides: TGTGCCAGCAGTGCGGGGGGGCCCGAGCAGTACTTC.

This CDR3 is CASSLDPDSYEQYF. The CDR3 bases are TGTGCCAGCAGCTTAGATCCGGACTCCTACGAGCAGTACTTC. V is TRBV7-2 and J is TRBJ2-7; D gene ambiguous. The V end was cut by 1 base, the J end by 0 bases, with 7 bases between. The CDR3 runs 14 residues. From germline, CDR1 is SGHTA and CDR2 FQGNSA.

This clonotype was seen many times. The chain is built from TRBV28 and TRBJ2-7, with D tentatively TRBD1 (6 bases). Germline V gene sequence: CDR1 MDHEN, CDR2 SYDVKM. CDR3 length equals 13 residues. V lost 6 bases and J 1 base, leaving 10 bases between the germline ends. In DNA, the CDR3 is TGTGCCAGCAGGTTACAGGGATCCTACGAGCAGTACGTC. Translation gives CASRLQGSYEQYV.

The V gene is TRBV12-3 or TRBV12-4, the J gene TRBJ1-1; D ambiguous. CDR3 length equals 12 residues. V shed 0 bases and J shed 6 bases, with 5 bases lying between them. For the CDR3, the DNA is TGTGCCAGCAGTTTAGCCCCCTCTGAAGCTTTCTTT. It translates to CASSLAPSEAFF.

The rearrangement joins TRBV20-1 to TRBJ1-2; perhaps TRBD1 as D (6 bases). CDR3 length: 14 residues. Germline CDR1 and CDR2: DFQATT and SNEGSKA (reference sequence). Trimming took 0 bases from V and 7 from J, leaving 15 bases between them. The CDR3 protein is CSARDPTEGGGYTF. The CDR3 DNA follows: TGCAGTGCTAGAGATCCAACGGAGGGGGGTGGCTACACCTTC.

The count of this clonotype is one. The chain joins TRBV7-2 to TRBJ2-7, with D possibly matching TRBD2 (5 bases). In germline, CDR1 is SGHTA, CDR2 FQGNSA. This CDR3 spans 14 amino acids. The V end was cut by 6 bases, the J end by 1 base, with 13 bases between. CDR3 sequence (DNA): TGTGCCAGCAGTTCCCAAACTAGTTCCTACGAGCAGTACTTC. Its translation: CASSSQTSSYEQYF.

This clonotype was seen many times. The chain recombines TRBV2 with TRBJ2-6, with D tentatively TRBD1 or TRBD2 (5 bases each). Germline V gene data show CDR1 as SNHLY and CDR2 as FYNNEI. Trimming removed 3 bases at V and 4 bases at J, with 7 bases between. The CDR3 has 14 residues. The CDR3 DNA follows: TGTGCCAGCAGTGAGGGACCCGGGGCCAACGTCCTGACTTTC. Translation gives CASSEGPGANVLTF.

This clonotype was counted only a few times. The V and J genes are TRBV6-5 and TRBJ2-3; tentatively, D is TRBD1 or TRBD2 (6 bases each). Germline CDR1 MNHEY, CDR2 SVGAGI. The CDR3 covers 16 residues. V was trimmed by 0 bases and J by 0 bases, leaving 10 bases between them. The CDR3 DNA is TGTGCCAGCAGTTACTCGGGGGGCGCGAGCACAGATACGCAGTATTTT. Protein product: CASSYSGGASTDTQYF.

This clonotype appeared many times. An end of the junction does not agree with germline; a read error may underlie this. The chain couples TRBV5-1 to TRBJ2-2; possibly TRBD1 for D (7 bases). The CDR3 is 15 residues long. CDR1 and CDR2 (germline): SGHRS, YFSETQ. CDR3 bases: TGTGCCAGCAGCGGAGGGACAGCGAACACCGGGGAGCTGTTTTTT. Translating gives CASSGGTANTGELFF.

J is TRBJ2-5 and V is TRBV21-1. TRBV21-1 is a pseudogene segment. The CDR3 consists of 14 residues. CDR3 in amino acids: CASSKELFQETQYF. The DNA for the CDR3 is TGTGCCAGCAGCAAAGAACTGTTCCAAGAGACCCAGTACTTC.